This T cell receptor beta chain was identified in a study of blood T cell repertoires in COVID-19. Data came from immunoSEQ multiplex PCR; TCRdb stores just in-frame clones and leaves some out. This sample has around 120,000 clones, with just over 85% found just once. Per germline, CDR1 GTSNPN and CDR2 SVGIG (reference sequence). Trimming removed 4 bases at V and 10 bases at J, with 20 bases between. CDR3 length: 15 amino acids. Sequenced material: peripheral blood. This TCR was recovered from a woman aged 45-60 years with active or convalescent COVID-19. The chain has TRBV30 and TRBJ1-6; no clear D gene. CDR3 sequence: CAWTLRRGVQSPLHF. DNA of the CDR3: TGTGCCTGGACCCTAAGGCGGGGTGTTCAGTCACCCCTCCACTTT.